These 17 T cell receptor beta chains came from one sample sequenced in a study of cytomegalovirus exposure and HLA in healthy donors. Researchers ran the PCR with 60 Vbeta and 13 Jbeta primers. Libraries were prepared by immunoSEQ multiplex PCR; TCRdb keeps only in-frame clonotypes and omits some of them. The sample carries roughly 110,000 clones, 65% to 85% recorded once. Sequencing was performed on PBMCs. These receptor sequences come from a young woman in good health and CMV-seronegative.

The chain recombines TRBV14 with TRBJ1-1, with D unresolved. From germline, CDR1 is SGHDN and CDR2 FVKESK. The CDR3 spans 13 residues. With 4 bases removed from V and 1 base from J, the gap between germline ends came to 7 bases. CDR3 sequence (DNA): TGTGCCAGCAGCCTGGAGGAGAACACTGAAGCTTTCTTT. Protein sequence: CASSLEENTEAFF.

The chain has TRBV28 and TRBJ2-7; tentatively, D is TRBD1 (6 bases). Germline V gene sequence: CDR1 MDHEN, CDR2 SYDVKM. Trimming left V 4 bases short and J 3 bases short, with 10 bases between. CDR3 length equals 13 residues. The CDR3 nucleotides are TGTGCCAGCAGTTCCGGGACAATCTACGAGCAGTACTTC. This encodes CASSSGTIYEQYF.

The chain links TRBV11-2 to TRBJ2-7; 9 bases align to TRBD1. CDR1 SGHAT and CDR2 FQNNGV come from the germline V gene. The CDR3 runs to 15 residues. V was pared by 3 bases and J by 6 bases, with 9 bases of the junction left unmatched. In nucleotides, the CDR3 is TGTGCCAGCAGCTTTTCCGGGACAGGGTCGTCCGAGCAGTACGTC. This sequence encodes CASSFSGTGSSEQYV.

This clone has only a few counts. The chain has TRBV28 and TRBJ2-7, with TRBD1 matching 9 bases. J lost 3 bases, V lost 4 bases, and 7 bases had no gene match. In germline, CDR1 is MDHEN, CDR2 SYDVKM. This CDR3 is 15 amino acids long. The CDR3: CASSYAGTGSYEQYF. The CDR3 coding sequence is TGTGCCAGCAGTTACGCCGGGACAGGGAGCTACGAGCAGTACTTC.

The chain has TRBV19 and TRBJ1-4; no reliable D call. CDR1 is LNHDA, CDR2 SQIVND, per germline (reference sequence). This CDR3 region has 15 residues. V lost 1 base to trimming and J lost 0 bases, with 6 bases between them. The CDR3 nucleotides are TGTGCCAGTAGTATAGGAGCGACAACTAATGAAAAACTGTTTTTT. Protein: CASSIGATTNEKLFF. Based on the CDR3 plus reference TRBV19 and TRBJ1-4, the full variable domain is DGGITQSPKYLFRKEGQNVTLSCEQNLNHDAMYWYRQDPGQGLRLIYYSQIVNDFQKGDIAEGYSVSREKKESFPLTVTSAQKNPTAFYLCASSIGATTNEKLFFGSGTQLSVL.

This chain uses TRBV2 with TRBJ1-6; D unresolved. The V and J ends lost 6 bases and 8 bases respectively, with 11 bases between them. Germline values: CDR1 SNHLY, CDR2 FYNNEI. The CDR3 has 13 residues. The CDR3 reads CASRTRRDSPLHF. The CDR3 DNA reads TGTGCCAGCAGGACCCGGAGGGATTCACCCCTCCACTTT.

The CDR3 DNA reads TGTGCCAGCAGCTTGGGCCAGAACACCTATGGCTACACCTTC. Protein sequence: CASSLGQNTYGYTF. The chain is built from TRBV5-4 and TRBJ1-2; D uncertain. V was pared by 0 bases and J by 4 bases, with 10 bases between. Germline V gives CDR1 SGHNT, CDR2 YYREEE (reference sequence). The CDR3 covers 14 residues.

The CDR3 sequence is CAWRGGTPTGELFF. CDR3 in DNA: TGTGCCTGGAGGGGGGGGACACCCACCGGGGAGCTGTTTTTT. The rearrangement uses TRBV30 and TRBJ2-2, with a tentative D call TRBD2 (7 bases). The length of the CDR3 is 14 residues. Trimming pared 3 bases from V and 4 bases from J, leaving 12 bases between. In germline, CDR1 is GTSNPN, CDR2 SVGIG (reference sequence).

The chain recombines TRBV10-1 with TRBJ2-3; D gene ambiguous. The length of the CDR3 is 13 residues. Germline values: CDR1 WNHNN, CDR2 SYGVQD (reference sequence). Trimming removed 3 bases at V and 4 bases at J, with 8 bases between. The CDR3 loop is CASSDRLADTQYF. The DNA for the CDR3 is TGCGCCAGCAGTGACAGGCTGGCAGATACGCAGTATTTT.

The rearrangement uses TRBV30 and TRBJ1-1, with TRBD1 as a possible D gene (6 bases). This CDR3 spans 15 amino acids. The V end was cut by 0 bases, the J end by 5 bases, with 16 bases between. Germline V gene sequence: CDR1 GTSNPN, CDR2 SVGIG (reference sequence). CDR3 region: CAWSVHGPGVTEAFF. The CDR3, as DNA: TGTGCCTGGAGTGTACATGGGCCAGGGGTAACTGAAGCTTTCTTT.

The J gene is TRBJ1-4, the V gene TRBV4-2, with 11 positions matching TRBD1. The germline V gene has CDR1 LGHNA and CDR2 YNFKEQ. The CDR3 runs 16 residues. With 0 bases clipped from V and 8 bases from J, the junction kept 5 bases outside the gene matches. CDR3 sequence: CASSQDLGTGGEKLFF. The DNA of the CDR3 is TGTGCCAGCAGCCAAGATTTAGGGACAGGGGGAGAAAAACTGTTTTTT.

The chain couples TRBV19 to TRBJ1-1, with a weak D call TRBD1 (5 bases). With 4 bases removed from V and 4 bases from J, the gap between germline ends came to 13 bases. The length of the CDR3 is 14 residues. CDR1 and CDR2 (germline): LNHDA, SQIVND (reference sequence). This CDR3 is CASSTTVLGTEAFF. CDR3 DNA: TGTGCCAGTAGTACGACAGTCCTGGGCACTGAAGCTTTCTTT.

This CDR3 reads CAWVGQGQRAQYF. The CDR3 DNA follows: TGTGCCTGGGTAGGACAGGGGCAACGGGCCCAGTACTTC. The chain recombines TRBV30 with TRBJ2-5; 9 bases align to TRBD1. V trimming: 5 bases; J trimming: 9 bases; junction bases outside the gene matches: 10. Germline V gives CDR1 GTSNPN, CDR2 SVGIG (reference sequence). The CDR3 runs to 13 residues. Based on the CDR3 plus reference TRBV30 and TRBJ2-5, the full variable domain is SQTIHQWPATLVQPVGSPLSLECTVEGTSNPNLYWYRQAAGRGLQLLFYSVGIGQISSEVPQNLSASRPQDRQFILSSKKLLLSDSGFYLCAWVGQGQRAQYFGPGTRLLVL.

The chain uses TRBV18 and TRBJ2-1; tentatively, D is TRBD1 (5 bases). The germline V gene encodes CDR1 KGHSH and CDR2 LQKENI. Trimming cost V 2 bases and J 12 bases, with 17 bases left between them. The CDR3 totals 14 residues. The CDR3 is CASSPIDETDRQFF. The CDR3, as DNA: TGTGCCAGCTCACCAATTGACGAGACAGACCGGCAGTTCTTC.

This clone was counted once. This sequence joins TRBV27 and TRBJ2-5; 7 positions agree with TRBD1. CDR1 and CDR2 from the germline V gene are MNHEY and SMNVEV (reference sequence). V trimming: 5 bases; J trimming: 4 bases; junction bases outside the gene matches: 7. The CDR3 spans 14 residues. CDR3 DNA: TGTGCCAGCAGTCCTTACAACAGGGGAGAGACCCAGTACTTC. It encodes CASSPYNRGETQYF.

CDR3 sequence: CASSQGAGGPYEQFF. CDR3 sequence (DNA): TGTGCCAGCAGCCAAGGAGCGGGAGGGCCTTATGAGCAGTTCTTC. This chain uses TRBV14 with TRBJ2-1; 10 nucleotides agree with TRBD2. Germline V lookup: CDR1 SGHDN, CDR2 FVKESK. Unmatched junction bases numbered 5, after V lost 1 base and J lost 8 bases. The CDR3 spans 15 residues. Based on the CDR3 plus reference TRBV14 and TRBJ2-1, the full variable domain is EAGVTQFPSHSVIEKGQTVTLRCDPISGHDNLYWYRRVMGKEIKFLLHFVKESKQDESGMPNNRFLAERTGGTYSTLKVQPAELEDSGVYFCASSQGAGGPYEQFFGPGTRLTVL.

The chain links TRBV2 to TRBJ2-7, with D unclear. Germline CDR1 is SNHLY and CDR2 is FYNNEI. Trimming took off 7 bases at V and 3 bases at J, with 10 bases between the two ends. The CDR3 has 12 residues. The CDR3 DNA follows: TGTGCCAGCATAAAAGGCAACTACGAGCAGTACGTC. This encodes CASIKGNYEQYV.